What follows are 19 T cell receptor beta chains derived from one specimen sequenced in a study of vaccination and CD4 T cells after COVID-19. Treatment defined: roughly 10-day PBMC culture with coronavirus spike peptide pools or control peptides (ViraFEST assay). The Oncomine TCR Beta short-read assay was applied to DNA of cultured CD4+ T cells. TCRdb analysed the PCR reads with MiXCR anew, one entry per CDR3 protein. The data hold 7,000 to 9,000 distinct CDR3 sequences, with less than 50% observed a single time. Antigens of these TCRs are unknown. Sequencing was done on a sample of CD4+ T cells from blood, cultured in vitro. These receptors all stem from a human donor who had recovered from COVID-19.

The chain couples TRBV27 to TRBJ2-5; no clear D. CDR3 length: 16 residues. From germline, CDR1 is MNHEY and CDR2 SMNVEV (reference sequence). V shed 6 bases and J shed 5 bases, with 22 bases lying between them. The CDR3, as DNA: TGTGCCAGCAGCCCAAACTCGGGCAGTAGAGGCGAGACCCAGTACTTC. Translated: CASSPNSGSRGETQYF.

The chain is built from TRBV29-1 and TRBJ1-2; a weak D match, TRBD1 (5 bases). This CDR3 is built from 16 residues. Trimming left V 4 bases short and J 4 bases short, with 22 bases between. Germline CDR1 SQVTM, CDR2 ANQGSEA. DNA of the CDR3: TGCAGCGTTGTAGCGACCGGGACGGTCAAAGGCTATGGCTACACCTTC. Its translation is CSVVATGTVKGYGYTF.

This clonotype is medium-sized within its sample. V and J are TRBV18 and TRBJ1-1; TRBD1 matches 9 bases. The V and J ends lost 3 bases and 5 bases, in that order; junction bases with no gene match: 13. CDR1 KGHSH and CDR2 LQKENI come from the germline V gene. CDR3 length equals 17 residues. The CDR3 sequence: CASSPRTGAGSGTEAFF. Written as DNA, the CDR3 is TGTGCCAGCTCACCGCGGACAGGGGCAGGTTCGGGGACTGAAGCTTTCTTT.

V and J are TRBV6-1 and TRBJ2-7; TRBD1 aligns across 7 bases. Germline V CDR1 and CDR2: MNHNS, SASEGT. This CDR3 region has 14 residues. J lost 4 bases, V lost 5 bases, and 8 bases had no gene match. CDR3 protein: CASSITGTAYEQYF. For the CDR3, the DNA is TGTGCCAGCAGTATAACCGGGACAGCATACGAGCAGTACTTC.

This clonotype appeared a few times. This sequence joins TRBV6-1 and TRBJ2-7; D is possibly TRBD1 or TRBD2 (5 bases each). CDR3 length: 11 amino acids. Trimming left V 4 bases short and J 4 bases short, with 5 bases between. CDR1 is MNHNS, CDR2 SASEGT, per germline. The CDR3 DNA is TGTGCCAGCAGTGGGGGGTACGAGCAGTACTTC. Translating gives CASSGGYEQYF.

This clonotype was seen only a few times. V usage is TRBV20-1 and J usage is TRBJ2-7; 8 positions match TRBD1. Germline-derived CDR1 and CDR2 are DFQATT and SNEGSKA (reference sequence). The V and J ends lost 0 bases and 6 bases, in that order; junction bases with no gene match: 10. The CDR3 sequence is 15 residues long. Here the CDR3 DNA reads TGCAGTGCTAGAGACCGGGACAGGCAGCTTGGCGAGCAGTACTTC. It encodes CSARDRDRQLGEQYF.

This clonotype was counted between two and nine times. The chain has TRBV19 and TRBJ2-1, with a tentative D call TRBD1 (6 bases). Germline V CDR1 and CDR2: LNHDA, SQIVND (reference sequence). V was trimmed by 6 bases and J by 4 bases, leaving 7 bases between them. This CDR3 has 12 residues. The chain's CDR3 is CASSGQYNEQFF. DNA of the CDR3: TGTGCCAGTAGCGGACAGTACAATGAGCAGTTCTTC.

This clonotype was observed a handful of times. The V call is TRBV2, the J call TRBJ1-6; a weak D match, TRBD1 (6 bases). Trimming removed 3 bases at V and 13 bases at J, with 13 bases between. Germline V CDR1 and CDR2: SNHLY, FYNNEI. The length of the CDR3 is 13 residues. In DNA, the CDR3 is TGTGCCAGCAGTGATTCAACAGGGAACCCCCTCCACTTT. It translates to CASSDSTGNPLHF.

This clonotype was seen a few times. The chain uses TRBV5-4 and TRBJ1-2, with TRBD1 identical over 7 bases. Germline V gene data show CDR1 as SGHNT and CDR2 as YYREEE (reference sequence). J lost 5 bases, V lost 4 bases, and 8 bases had no gene match. This CDR3 region has 14 residues. The CDR3 spells CASSDQSQGYGYTF. CDR3 nucleotide sequence: TGTGCCAGCAGCGACCAATCACAGGGGTATGGCTACACCTTC.

V and J are TRBV7-9 and TRBJ2-5; D perhaps matches TRBD1 (6 bases). Germline assignment: CDR1 SEHNR and CDR2 FQNEAQ (reference sequence). V was shortened by 5 bases and J by 5 bases, with 15 bases between the two germline ends. This CDR3 is 14 amino acids long. CDR3 region: CASSRIARGETQYF. The CDR3 DNA reads as TGTGCCAGCAGCCGAATAGCGAGGGGGGAGACCCAGTACTTC. Drawing the rest from reference TRBV7-9 and TRBJ2-5, the complete variable domain is DTGVSQNPRHKITKRGQNVTFRCDPISEHNRLYWYRQTLGQGPEFLTYFQNEAQLEKSRLLSDRFSAERPKGSFSTLEIQRTEQGDSAMYLCASSRIARGETQYFGPGTRLLVL.

This chain connects TRBV20-1 to TRBJ1-2, with 12 bases identical to TRBD1. The CDR3 loop spans 14 amino acids. Per the germline V gene, CDR1 is DFQATT and CDR2 is SNEGSKA (reference sequence). Unmatched junction bases numbered 9, after V lost 5 bases and J lost 8 bases. The CDR3 sequence: CSAYLGQGAGGYTF. DNA for the CDR3: TGCAGTGCTTATCTGGGACAGGGGGCAGGGGGCTACACCTTC.

The chain links TRBV6-1 to TRBJ1-2, with 7 bases that match TRBD1. The junction had 8 bases not matched to a gene; V was cut back by 7 bases and J by 9 bases. CDR1 is MNHNS, CDR2 SASEGT, per germline. The CDR3 is 12 amino acids. CDR3 protein: CASTERGLSYTF. The CDR3 region has the DNA TGTGCCAGCACCGAAAGGGGGCTGAGCTACACCTTC.

The rearrangement uses TRBV2 and TRBJ2-5, with 9 positions matching TRBD2. V gave up 7 bases and J gave up 2 bases; unmatched junction bases: 11. The CDR3 has 16 amino acids. In germline, CDR1 is SNHLY, CDR2 FYNNEI. As DNA, the CDR3 is TGTGCCAGCAACATCCTCGGTACTAGCGGGCAAGAGACCCAGTACTTC. Its protein is CASNILGTSGQETQYF.

The chain carries TRBV30 and TRBJ2-5; the D gene is possibly TRBD2 (7 bases). Germline V lookup: CDR1 GTSNPN, CDR2 SVGIG (reference sequence). Trimming pared 2 bases from V and 7 bases from J, leaving 14 bases between. This CDR3 spans 13 amino acids. Written as DNA, the CDR3 is TGTGCCTGGAGTCTGGGGGGGCACGGGACCCAGTACTTC. Amino acids: CAWSLGGHGTQYF.

This clonotype ranks as large. The chain has TRBV11-2 and TRBJ2-3; D remains unclear. The V end lost 5 bases, the J end lost 3 bases, and 9 bases lay between the germline ends. This CDR3 contains 13 residues. Germline CDR1 and CDR2: SGHAT and FQNNGV. In nucleotides, the CDR3 is TGTGCCAGCAGCCCCTTGAGTACAGATACGCAGTATTTT. This gives the protein CASSPLSTDTQYF.

This chain uses TRBV7-6 with TRBJ2-1, with D perhaps being TRBD1 or TRBD2 (6 bases each). V lost 2 bases and J 6 bases, leaving 11 bases between the germline ends. CDR3 length: 14 residues. Per germline, CDR1 SGHVS and CDR2 FNYEAQ. The CDR3 nucleotides read TGTGCCAGCAGCTTAAGTGGGGGGCGCAATGAGCAGTTCTTC. It yields the protein CASSLSGGRNEQFF.

The J gene is TRBJ1-1, the V gene TRBV7-9, with unresolved D. Between the trimmed V and J ends, which lost 8 bases and 3 bases, there was a span of 13 bases. Germline CDR1 SEHNR, CDR2 FQNEAQ (reference sequence). The CDR3 has 13 amino acids. CDR3 in DNA: TGTGCCAGCGATCATGGACTCCACACTGAAGCTTTCTTT. Translated, it gives CASDHGLHTEAFF.

The CDR3 sequence is CASSTQLVAGHGIQYF. The CDR3 DNA follows: TGTGCCAGCAGCACACAACTGGTTGCGGGCCACGGGATCCAGTACTTC. The V and J genes are TRBV7-8 and TRBJ2-5; tentatively, D is TRBD2 (5 bases). The CDR3 covers 16 residues. Deletions cut 5 bases from V and 10 bases from J, with 26 bases between. CDR1 is SGHVS and CDR2 is FQNEAQ in the germline V gene.

V gene TRBV5-4 combines with J gene TRBJ2-3; 14 bases agree with TRBD2. The V and J ends lost 3 bases and 2 bases, in that order; junction bases with no gene match: 8. This CDR3 is built from 18 residues. Looked up from germline, CDR1 is SGHNT and CDR2 is YYREEE (reference sequence). CDR3 DNA: TGTGCCAGCAGCTACGGGACTAGCGGGGGCATAAACACAGATACGCAGTATTTT. Its translation: CASSYGTSGGINTDTQYF.